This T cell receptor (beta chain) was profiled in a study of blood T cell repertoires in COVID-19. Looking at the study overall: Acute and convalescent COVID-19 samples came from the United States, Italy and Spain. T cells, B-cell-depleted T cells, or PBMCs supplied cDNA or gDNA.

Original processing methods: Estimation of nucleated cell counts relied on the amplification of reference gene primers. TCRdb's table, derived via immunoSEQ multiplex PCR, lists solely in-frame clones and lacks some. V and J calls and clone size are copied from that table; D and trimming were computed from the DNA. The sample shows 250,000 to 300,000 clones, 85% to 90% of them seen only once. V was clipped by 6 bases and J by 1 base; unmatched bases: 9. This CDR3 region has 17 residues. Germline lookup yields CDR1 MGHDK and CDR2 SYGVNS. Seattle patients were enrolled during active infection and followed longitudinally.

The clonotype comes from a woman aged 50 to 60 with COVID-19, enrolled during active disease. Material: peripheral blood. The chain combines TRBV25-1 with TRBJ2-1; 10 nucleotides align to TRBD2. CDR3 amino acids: CASRPNSGRSSYNEQFF. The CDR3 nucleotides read TGTGCCAGCAGGCCGAATAGCGGGAGGAGTTCCTACAATGAGCAGTTCTTC.